Included here is one T cell receptor (beta chain) sequence, with context. Its antigen remains unidentified. The data were obtained in a study of T cell responses to AZD1222 COVID-19 vaccine. Study outcomes and limitations: Researchers report vaccine-associated CD4 TCRs spanning spike, with dominance at 160-218 and 743-854. Only six or seven AZD1222 recipients tested seropositive at baseline. It was only after the peak T cell response that any repertoires were sampled. When two AZD1222 doses had been given, Spike-specific TCR breadth and depth rose.

This table comes from immunoSEQ multiplex PCR, and its TCRdb copy is limited to in-frame clones, with some not included. The table includes more than 100,000 clones, roughly 88% detected once. V lost 0 bases, J lost 7 bases, and 7 bases lay in between. CDR1 PRHDT and CDR2 FYEKMQ come from the germline V gene (reference sequence). The CDR3 covers 13 residues. This chain links TRBV13 with TRBJ1-5; D is unresolved. The source material was peripheral blood, sampled on day 0 of AZD1222 vaccination. This receptor was taken from an adult in good health. CDR3 sequence reads: CASSLGTEQPQHF. For the CDR3, the DNA is TGTGCCAGCAGCTTAGGGACCGAACAGCCCCAGCATTTT.